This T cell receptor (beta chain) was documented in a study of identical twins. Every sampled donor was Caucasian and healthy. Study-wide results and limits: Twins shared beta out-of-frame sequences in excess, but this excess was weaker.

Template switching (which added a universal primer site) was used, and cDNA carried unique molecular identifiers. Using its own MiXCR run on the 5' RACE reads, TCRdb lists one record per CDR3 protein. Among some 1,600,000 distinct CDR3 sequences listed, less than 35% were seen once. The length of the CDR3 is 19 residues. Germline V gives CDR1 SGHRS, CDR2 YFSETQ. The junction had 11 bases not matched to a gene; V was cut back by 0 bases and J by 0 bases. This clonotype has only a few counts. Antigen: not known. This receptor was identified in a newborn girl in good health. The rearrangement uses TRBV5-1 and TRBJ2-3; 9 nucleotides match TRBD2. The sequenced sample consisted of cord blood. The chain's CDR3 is CASSLAPPFTSGSTDTQYF. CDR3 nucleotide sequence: TGCGCCAGCAGCTTGGCGCCCCCCTTCACTAGCGGGAGCACAGATACGCAGTATTTT. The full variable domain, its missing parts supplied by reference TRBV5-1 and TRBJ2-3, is KAGVTQTPRYLIKTRGQQVTLSCSPISGHRSVSWYQQTPGQGLQFLFEYFSETQRNKGNFPGRFSGRQFSNSRSEMNVSTLELGDSALYLCASSLAPPFTSGSTDTQYFGPGTRLTVL.